One and the same sample provided the 3 T cell receptor beta chains below, sequenced in a study of response to subunit inactivated influenza vaccine. TCRdb independently ran MiXCR on the RT-PCR reads; one entry per CDR3 protein. The sample has hundreds of thousands of distinct CDR3 sequences, less than 20% seen once. The sample was PBMCs from blood, taken 4 to 6 days after vaccination. The receptors were gathered from a man aged 45-60 years who received an inactivated influenza vaccine.

The table lists this clonotype with a count of one. The gene calls are TRBV5-1 and TRBJ1-1, with D uncertain. The CDR3 spans 16 residues. Germline V gene sequence: CDR1 SGHRS, CDR2 YFSETQ. The V end lost 4 bases, the J end lost 1 base, and 17 bases lay between the germline ends. In nucleotides, the CDR3 is TGCGCCAGCAGCAAAGCAGACCACACTCGGAACACTGAAGCTTTCTTT. This sequence encodes CASSKADHTRNTEAFF.

This CDR3 is CASSQERGIGLPHNEQFF. The CDR3 DNA sequence: TGTGCCAGCAGCCAAGAGAGGGGGATTGGGTTACCTCACAATGAGCAGTTCTTC. The rearrangement joins TRBV4-2 to TRBJ2-1; maybe TRBD1 (6 bases). Germline V CDR1 and CDR2: LGHNA, YNFKEQ. Trimming pared 0 bases from V and 5 bases from J, leaving 20 bases between. This CDR3 has 18 residues.

CDR3 protein: CASSQSRRSGSPLHF. The CDR3 bases are TGCGCCAGCAGCCAATCTCGACGTTCGGGTTCACCCCTCCACTTT. This chain joins TRBV4-3 and TRBJ1-6; D is unresolved. The V gene lost 2 bases and the J gene lost 9 bases, with 14 bases spanning the gap. Germline lookup yields CDR1 LGHNA and CDR2 YSLEER. CDR3 length equals 15 residues.